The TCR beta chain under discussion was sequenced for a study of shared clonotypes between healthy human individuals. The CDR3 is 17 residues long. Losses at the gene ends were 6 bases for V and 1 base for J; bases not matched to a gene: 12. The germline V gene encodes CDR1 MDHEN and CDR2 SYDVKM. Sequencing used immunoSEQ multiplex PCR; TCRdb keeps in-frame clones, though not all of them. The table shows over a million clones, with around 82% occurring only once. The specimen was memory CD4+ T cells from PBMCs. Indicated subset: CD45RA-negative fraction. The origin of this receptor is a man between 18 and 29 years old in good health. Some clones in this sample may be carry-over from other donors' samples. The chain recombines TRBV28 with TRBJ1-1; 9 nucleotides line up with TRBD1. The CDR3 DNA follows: TGTGCCAGCAGATCCCTCCCGGGACAGGGACCGAACACTGAAGCTTTCTTT. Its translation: CASRSLPGQGPNTEAFF.